This T cell receptor (beta chain) emerged from a study of blood T cell repertoires in COVID-19. The overall study: Spain, Italy and the United States supplied samples that represented acute and convalescent COVID-19. Sources were T cells, B-cell-depleted T cells, or PBMCs; the material itself was cDNA or gDNA.

V was pared by 7 bases and J by 4 bases, with 8 bases of the junction left unmatched. The CDR3 has 15 amino acids. Germline CDR1 reads SNHLY; CDR2 reads FYNNEI. As handled by the study authors: For nucleated cells, counts were estimated from reference gene primer amplification. Clones were sequenced by immunoSEQ multiplex PCR, and TCRdb holds only the in-frame ones, with some missing. V, J and clone size are taken as reported in that table, and D and trimming were inferred from the DNA itself. The table has approximately 90,000 clones, roughly 89% seen once. Those enrolled in Seattle joined during active infection and were followed longitudinally afterward.

The origin of this receptor is a man between 60 and 70 years old with COVID-19, enrolled during active disease. The chain employs TRBV2 and TRBJ2-7; TRBD2 matches 12 bases. Sequenced material: peripheral blood. The CDR3 sequence is CASTMTTSGRYEQYF. CDR3 DNA: TGTGCCAGCACGATGACGACTAGCGGGAGATACGAGCAGTACTTC.